This entry concerns a single T cell receptor beta chain. CDR3 length equals 18 residues. Trimming cost V 4 bases and J 0 bases, with 19 bases left between them. Germline assignment: CDR1 SGHDN and CDR2 FVKESK. A second PCR of 7 to 11 cycles used a sample-barcoded 5' primer and a J-beta primer mix. TCRdb ran MiXCR on the 5' RACE reads and lists one entry per CDR3 protein. Of fewer than 600,000 distinct CDR3 sequences listed, about 27% are singletons. The sample is drawn from a study of blood T cells in healthy people across ages. These records were also assigned to another study, of T cells of mothers and their children.

The V call is TRBV14, the J call TRBJ2-1; D perhaps matches TRBD2 (6 bases). This clonotype originated in a boy younger than 10 in good health. The specimen sequenced was blood. The CDR3 spells CASSLKGPSVSSYNEQFF. The CDR3 bases are TGTGCCAGCAGCCTCAAGGGGCCTAGCGTAAGCTCCTACAATGAGCAGTTCTTC.